Shown below are 4 T cell receptor beta chains from a single sample sequenced in a study of blood T cell repertoires in COVID-19. TCRdb keeps only in-frame clones here, not all; method: immunoSEQ multiplex PCR. This table has approximately 100,000 clones, roughly 89% appearing once. The specimen sequenced was peripheral blood. The receptor source for this set is a human donor with COVID-19, enrolled during active disease. The donor label of this sample is uncertain.

This chain connects TRBV24-1 to TRBJ2-1; 8 positions match TRBD2. Germline CDR1 is KGHDR and CDR2 is SFDVKD. This CDR3 region has 16 residues. Trimming took 2 bases from V and 4 from J; bases not matched to a gene: 6. This CDR3 reads CATSDSIAGLYNEQFF. The CDR3 nucleotides read TGTGCCACCAGTGATTCCATAGCGGGGCTGTACAATGAGCAGTTCTTC.

V usage is TRBV2 and J usage is TRBJ2-7; 7 nucleotides align to TRBD1. J lost 2 bases, V lost 6 bases, and 10 bases had no gene match. The CDR3 contains 15 residues. In germline, CDR1 is SNHLY, CDR2 FYNNEI. CDR3 sequence (DNA): TGTGCCAGCAGCAGAAGTGGGACAGCCGCCTACGAGCAGTACTTC. Its translation is CASSRSGTAAYEQYF. The full variable domain, completed using reference TRBV2 and TRBJ2-7, is EPEVTQTPSHQVTQMGQEVILRCVPISNHLYFYWYRQILGQKVEFLVSFYNNEISEKSEIFDDQFSVERPDGSNFTLKIRSTKLEDSAMYFCASSRSGTAAYEQYFGPGTRLTVT.

V gene TRBV7-9 combines with J gene TRBJ2-3; D gene uncertain. This CDR3 is built from 15 residues. V lost 2 bases to trimming and J lost 0 bases, with 9 bases between them. Germline CDR1 is SEHNR and CDR2 is FQNEAQ (reference sequence). Here the CDR3 reads CASSLFSRSTDTQYF. CDR3 sequence (DNA): TGTGCCAGCAGCTTATTCTCGCGGAGCACAGATACGCAGTATTTT.

This chain connects TRBV5-5 to TRBJ1-3; no clear D. The CDR3 is 14 amino acids. Trimming removed 4 bases at V and 4 bases at J, with 12 bases between. Germline V lookup: CDR1 SGHKS, CDR2 YYEKEE (reference sequence). The CDR3 bases are TGTGCCAGCAGCACCTTAGCGGGGGGAAACACCATATATTTT. This encodes CASSTLAGGNTIYF.